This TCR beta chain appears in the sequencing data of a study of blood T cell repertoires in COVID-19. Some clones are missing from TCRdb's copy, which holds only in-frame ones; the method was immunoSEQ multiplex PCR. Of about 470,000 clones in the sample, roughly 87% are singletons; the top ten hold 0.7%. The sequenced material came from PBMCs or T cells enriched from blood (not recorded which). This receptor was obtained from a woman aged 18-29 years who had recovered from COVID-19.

The CDR3 DNA reads TGTGCCACCAGCCTACAGGGGGCAGAGACCCAGTACTTC. Translation: CATSLQGAETQYF. The chain couples TRBV24-1 to TRBJ2-5, with TRBD1 identical over 9 bases. The CDR3 contains 13 residues. From germline, CDR1 is KGHDR and CDR2 SFDVKD. Trimming at V came to 7 bases and at J to 4 bases, leaving 3 bases not matched to a gene.